The 31 T cell receptor beta chains in this list originate from one sample, sequenced in a study of glioma-infiltrating T cells after dendritic cell vaccination. Assay: immunoSEQ multiplex PCR; the TCRdb copy retains only in-frame clones and omits some. The sample consists of roughly 100,000 clones, 90% of them appearing once. Time point denoted: after dendritic cell vaccination, including at tumor progression/relapse. The sample consisted of blood, taken after dendritic cell vaccination. These receptors all come from a human donor with glioblastoma.

V gene TRBV7-9 combines with J gene TRBJ1-1; possible D gene TRBD1, 5 bases. V was shortened by 5 bases and J by 4 bases, with 14 bases between the two germline ends. Germline-derived CDR1 and CDR2 are SEHNR and FQNEAQ (reference sequence). This CDR3 contains 14 residues. The CDR3 region is CASSDTRDLTEAFF. The CDR3 nucleotides read TGTGCCAGCAGCGATACCAGGGATCTCACTGAAGCTTTCTTT.

The chain uses TRBV30 and TRBJ1-2; weak D call: TRBD1 (5 bases). Germline CDR1 is GTSNPN and CDR2 is SVGIG (reference sequence). The CDR3 runs to 13 residues. V was cut by 6 bases and J by 1 base, with 12 bases left in between. The CDR3 region is CACPDSLNYGYTF. For the CDR3, the DNA is TGTGCCTGTCCCGACAGCCTTAACTATGGCTACACCTTC.

This chain uses TRBV5-1 with TRBJ1-1, with D unresolved. V was trimmed by 1 base and J by 0 bases, leaving 10 bases between them. Germline assignment: CDR1 SGHRS and CDR2 YFSETQ. The CDR3 consists of 15 residues. The CDR3 DNA reads as TGCGCCAGCAGCTTGTCCGTGAGGATGAACACTGAAGCTTTCTTT. Protein product: CASSLSVRMNTEAFF.

The J gene is TRBJ2-3, the V gene TRBV15; 10 bases are a match to TRBD1. Germline V lookup: CDR1 LNHNV, CDR2 YYDKDF (reference sequence). This CDR3 region has 15 residues. Germline trimming cut 4 bases from V and 4 bases from J; bases unmatched to any gene: 5. For the CDR3, the DNA is TGTGCCACCAGCACGACAGGGGGCCCAGCAGATACGCAGTATTTT. Translating gives CATSTTGGPADTQYF.

This clone was detected a few times. V and J are TRBV18 and TRBJ2-7; 10 bases match TRBD2. Germline trimming cut 0 bases from V and 2 bases from J; bases unmatched to any gene: 1. CDR1 is KGHSH and CDR2 is LQKENI in the germline V gene. This CDR3 region has 15 residues. The CDR3 is CASSPPSGGTYEQYF. DNA of the CDR3: TGTGCCAGCTCACCACCTAGCGGGGGGACCTACGAGCAGTACTTC. Full variable domain (rest looked up from reference TRBV18 and TRBJ2-7): NAGVMQNPRHLVRRRGQEARLRCSPMKGHSHVYWYRQLPEEGLKFMVYLQKENIIDESGMPKERFSAEFPKEGPSILRIQQVVRGDSAAYFCASSPPSGGTYEQYFGPGTRLTVT.

The rearrangement joins TRBV30 to TRBJ2-3, with a weak D call TRBD2 (7 bases). Per germline, CDR1 GTSNPN and CDR2 SVGIG (reference sequence). V lost 0 bases and J lost 2, with 12 bases in between. The CDR3 totals 15 residues. CDR3 sequence (DNA): TGTGCCTGGAGTGTCGGGGGGCCCAACACAGATACGCAGTATTTT. This translates into CAWSVGGPNTDTQYF.

J is TRBJ1-2 and V is TRBV20-1, with D possibly matching TRBD1 (5 bases). The germline gives CDR1 DFQATT, CDR2 SNEGSKA (reference sequence). This CDR3 has 9 amino acids. V lost 5 bases, J lost 14 bases, and 12 bases lay in between. Here the CDR3 DNA reads TGCAGTGCTGCGGGGTGGGGGACCTTC. Protein sequence: CSAAGWGTF.

V usage is TRBV20-1 and J usage is TRBJ2-2, with unresolved D. CDR1 is DFQATT, CDR2 SNEGSKA, per germline (reference sequence). The CDR3 runs to 11 residues. Trimming shortened V by 0 bases and J by 8 bases, and 4 bases separated the two germline ends. The CDR3 DNA reads as TGCAGTGCTAGAGATCGGGGGGAGCTGTTTTTT. Translating it yields CSARDRGELFF.

This chain joins TRBV5-1 and TRBJ2-4; D is perhaps TRBD1 (5 bases). CDR3 length: 14 residues. Trimming cost V 4 bases and J 4 bases, with 12 bases left between them. CDR1 is SGHRS, CDR2 YFSETQ, per germline. CDR3 sequence: CASSPLQGKNIQYF. The DNA for the CDR3 is TGCGCCAGCAGCCCTCTCCAGGGAAAAAACATTCAGTACTTC.

The rearrangement joins TRBV6-1 to TRBJ2-7; TRBD2 might be the D (7 bases). Germline-derived CDR1 and CDR2 are MNHNS and SASEGT. Trimming took off 7 bases at V and 4 bases at J, with 17 bases between the two ends. The CDR3 has 14 amino acids. CDR3 nucleotide sequence: TGTGCCAGCATCCTAGGGGGGGCGGGTTACGAGCAGTACTTC. Translation: CASILGGAGYEQYF.

The CDR3 loop is CASGLRGGNTGELFF. Written as DNA, the CDR3 is TGTGCCAGTGGACTTAGGGGGGGCAACACCGGGGAGCTGTTTTTT. The chain has TRBV19 and TRBJ2-2, with a possible D match to TRBD2 (7 bases). The CDR3 runs 15 residues. CDR1 and CDR2 from the germline V gene are LNHDA and SQIVND (reference sequence). V lost 8 bases and J lost 2, with 15 bases in between.

This chain links TRBV5-1 with TRBJ2-2; D is undetermined. This CDR3 contains 12 residues. Germline V lookup: CDR1 SGHRS, CDR2 YFSETQ. Between the trimmed V and J ends, which lost 1 base and 6 bases, there was a span of 4 bases. The CDR3 DNA reads as TGCGCCAGCAGCTTGTCGGCCGGGGAGCTGTTTTTT. Translation: CASSLSAGELFF.

CDR3 sequence: CASSSPLAATQYF. The CDR3 nucleotides read TGTGCCAGCAGCTCCCCCCTAGCGGCTACGCAGTATTTT. The rearrangement links TRBV7-3 to TRBJ2-3, with TRBD2 identical over 7 bases. Germline V gene lookup returns CDR1 SGHTA and CDR2 FQGTGA. After removal of 4 bases from V and 8 bases from J, the junction contained 6 bases not matched to a gene. The CDR3 spans 13 residues.

CDR3 bases: TGCGCCAGCAGCCAAGATGGTAGCGCCGGCACAGATACGCAGTATTTT. Translation: CASSQDGSAGTDTQYF. V usage is TRBV4-1 and J usage is TRBJ2-3; tentatively, D is TRBD2 (5 bases). The germline gives CDR1 MGHRA, CDR2 YSYEKL. V was trimmed by 0 bases and J by 1 base, leaving 11 bases between them. The CDR3 totals 16 residues.

The chain joins TRBV18 to TRBJ1-1; tentatively, D is TRBD1 (6 bases). Trimming cost V 2 bases and J 5 bases, with 12 bases left between them. This CDR3 has 14 residues. Germline values: CDR1 KGHSH, CDR2 LQKENI. CDR3 sequence reads: CASSPRGGRTEAFF. CDR3 DNA: TGTGCCAGCTCACCAAGGGGGGGGCGGACTGAAGCTTTCTTT.

This chain links TRBV7-3 with TRBJ2-1, with 8 positions matching TRBD1. The CDR3 covers 13 residues. Germline V gives CDR1 SGHTA, CDR2 FQGTGA. V trimming: 6 bases; J trimming: 8 bases; junction bases outside the gene matches: 6. Written as DNA, the CDR3 is TGTGCCAGCAGTCCCGGACAGGGCGATGAGCAGTTCTTC. It codes for CASSPGQGDEQFF. The full variable domain, completed using reference TRBV7-3 and TRBJ2-1, is GAGVSQTPSNKVTEKGKYVELRCDPISGHTALYWYRQSLGQGPEFLIYFQGTGAADDSGLPNDRFFAVRPEGSVSTLKIQRTERGDSAVYLCASSPGQGDEQFFGPGTRLTVL.

In DNA form, the CDR3 reads TGCGCCAGCAGCCAGGCCTTGGGGGCGCAGACTGAAGCTTTCTTT. Its translation is CASSQALGAQTEAFF. The gene calls are TRBV4-1 and TRBJ1-1, with TRBD1 as a possible D gene (6 bases). The germline gives CDR1 MGHRA, CDR2 YSYEKL. Trimming removed 3 bases from V and 5 bases from J, with 16 bases in between. The CDR3 length is 15 residues.

The chain combines TRBV6-1 with TRBJ1-2; TRBD1 agrees at 7 bases. The CDR3 loop spans 14 amino acids. Germline V gives CDR1 MNHNS, CDR2 SASEGT. Trimming removed 2 bases from V and 4 bases from J; junction bases left unmatched: 4. Here the CDR3 DNA reads TGTGCCAGCAGTGAACCGGGACAGCTCTATGGCTACACCTTC. It codes for CASSEPGQLYGYTF.

The chain joins TRBV11-2 to TRBJ2-7; TRBD2 aligns across 12 bases. V lost 5 bases to trimming and J lost 6 bases; unmatched junction nucleotides: 17. This CDR3 spans 18 amino acids. CDR1 is SGHAT and CDR2 is FQNNGV in the germline V gene. The CDR3 here is CASSPHTSLAGGRSEQYF. The CDR3, as DNA: TGTGCCAGCAGCCCTCATACCTCGCTAGCGGGAGGGCGTAGCGAGCAGTACTTC.

The rearrangement links TRBV6-5 to TRBJ1-5; unclear D gene. Trimming cost V 9 bases and J 0 bases, with 9 bases left between them. Per germline, CDR1 MNHEY and CDR2 SVGAGI. The CDR3 is 13 amino acids. Here the CDR3 DNA reads TGTGCCAGTCAGAGGGATAGCAATCAGCCCCAGCATTTT. Its protein is CASQRDSNQPQHF.

The chain links TRBV5-1 to TRBJ1-1, with no clear D. Germline CDR1 SGHRS, CDR2 YFSETQ. This CDR3 comprises 14 residues. Trimming cost V 0 bases and J 6 bases, with 12 bases left between them. The CDR3 DNA reads as TGCGCCAGCAGCTTGGAGGCGAGAGGTGCTGAAGCTTTCTTT. It codes for CASSLEARGAEAFF.

The chain links TRBV28 to TRBJ2-1; 7 bases match TRBD2. Germline trimming cut 6 bases from V and 8 bases from J; bases unmatched to any gene: 10. The CDR3 loop spans 14 amino acids. CDR1 is MDHEN, CDR2 SYDVKM, per germline. CDR3 residues: CASRRDQRGHEQFF. In nucleotides, the CDR3 is TGTGCCAGCAGAAGGGACCAGCGGGGACATGAGCAGTTCTTC.

The genes are TRBV6-1 and TRBJ1-3, with a possible D match to TRBD1 (5 bases). In germline, CDR1 is MNHNS, CDR2 SASEGT. V gave up 4 bases and J gave up 0 bases, with 25 bases separating them. The CDR3 is 20 amino acids. Here the CDR3 reads CASSAGHASYLVASGNTIYF. The CDR3, as DNA: TGTGCCAGCAGTGCAGGACACGCTTCATACCTCGTCGCCTCTGGAAACACCATATATTTT.

The chain recombines TRBV7-3 with TRBJ2-6; D gene unclear. CDR1 is SGHTA, CDR2 FQGTGA, per germline. V gave up 6 bases and J gave up 1 base, with 10 bases separating them. The CDR3 covers 15 residues. Written as DNA, the CDR3 is TGTGCCAGCAGTTCACAACTATCTGGGGCCAACGTCCTGACTTTC. Its translation: CASSSQLSGANVLTF. The whole variable domain, filled in from reference TRBV7-3 and TRBJ2-6, reads GAGVSQTPSNKVTEKGKYVELRCDPISGHTALYWYRQSLGQGPEFLIYFQGTGAADDSGLPNDRFFAVRPEGSVSTLKIQRTERGDSAVYLCASSSQLSGANVLTFGAGSRLTVL.

The rearrangement uses TRBV15 and TRBJ2-5, with D maybe TRBD2 (6 bases). The germline gives CDR1 LNHNV, CDR2 YYDKDF (reference sequence). The CDR3 runs 15 residues. V shed 0 bases and J shed 7 bases, with 15 bases lying between them. CDR3 sequence reads: CATSREEGGWGTQYF. The DNA of the CDR3 is TGTGCCACCAGCAGAGAAGAAGGAGGGTGGGGGACCCAGTACTTC.

The chain uses TRBV5-4 and TRBJ1-1; a possible D gene is TRBD1 (6 bases). This CDR3 has 14 amino acids. Germline CDR1 and CDR2: SGHNT and YYREEE (reference sequence). Trimming took 4 bases from V and 6 from J, leaving 16 bases between them. For the CDR3, the DNA is TGTGCCAGCAGCAAAGACAGGCGGTGGCCTGAAGCTTTCTTT. This gives the protein CASSKDRRWPEAFF.

The chain recombines TRBV28 with TRBJ1-2; weak D call: TRBD1 (6 bases). The CDR3 is 14 residues long. The germline gives CDR1 MDHEN, CDR2 SYDVKM. The germline V and J ends were trimmed by 3 bases and 8 bases, with 16 bases remaining between them. The CDR3 loop is CASSFSGQGSGYTF. As DNA, the CDR3 is TGTGCCAGCAGTTTTTCGGGGCAGGGGAGCGGCTACACCTTC.

This chain connects TRBV11-3 to TRBJ1-4; unclear D gene. CDR1 is SGHNT and CDR2 is YENEEA in the germline V gene. V dropped 5 bases and J dropped 2 bases, with 12 bases sitting between them. There are 15 residues in the CDR3. CDR3 coding DNA: TGTGCCAGCAGCCACGCGGGGAGTACTAATGAAAAACTGTTTTTT. Translating gives CASSHAGSTNEKLFF.

Of note for this clone: This may come from a read error, since a much larger clone is one base off. Other DNA sequences in the same sample also yield this CDR3. The V gene is TRBV5-8, the J gene TRBJ2-7; 11 positions agree with TRBD1. With V trimmed by 3 bases and J by 3 bases, 5 bases remained unmatched. CDR1 is SGHTS and CDR2 is YDEGEE in the germline V gene. This CDR3 is 15 amino acids long. The CDR3 loop is CASSSRGQGDYEQYF. In DNA form, the CDR3 reads TGTGCCAGCAGCTCCAGGGGACAGGGGGACTACGAGCAGTACTTC.

The chain combines TRBV2 with TRBJ1-6; D gene ambiguous. The CDR3 consists of 15 residues. CDR1 and CDR2 from the germline V gene are SNHLY and FYNNEI. With 4 bases removed from V and 9 bases from J, the gap between germline ends came to 16 bases. The CDR3 bases are TGTGCCAGCAGTGCCGGGCAGGAGGAGGTTTCACCCCTCCACTTT. Amino acids: CASSAGQEEVSPLHF.

This chain links TRBV28 with TRBJ1-2; D may be TRBD1 (6 bases). The CDR3 length is 16 residues. V was pared by 2 bases and J by 1 base, with 14 bases between. CDR1 and CDR2 from the germline V gene are MDHEN and SYDVKM. CDR3 coding DNA: TGTGCCAGCAGTTTAAGGGGTGGGACACTTAACTATGGCTACACCTTC. This encodes CASSLRGGTLNYGYTF.